This T cell receptor (beta chain) derives from a study of blood T cell repertoires in COVID-19. Study-wide background: The study drew acute and convalescent COVID-19 samples from the United States, Italy and Spain. PBMCs, B-cell-depleted T cells, or T cells were the source of the cDNA or gDNA that made up the material.

Generated by immunoSEQ multiplex PCR, the TCRdb table keeps only in-frame clones and is missing some. The data contain hundreds of thousands of clones, around nine tenths of them seen just once; the ten biggest clones take up 1.4% to 1.5%. CDR3 size: 15 residues. J lost 7 bases, V lost 5 bases, and 6 bases had no gene match. CDR1 and CDR2 (germline): SGHAT, FQNNGV. Participants spanned ages about 18 to 90 years and resided in roughly 22 US areas. People in the exposed group encountered a COVID-19 case within 2 weeks before entering the study. The V call is TRBV11-2, the J call TRBJ1-4; 11 bases are shared with TRBD1. This TCR was recovered from a woman aged 18-29 years who had been exposed to COVID-19. Material: PBMCs or T cells enriched from blood (not recorded which). CDR3 in DNA: TGTGCCAGCAGCGAGGACAGGGGGCACGTTGAAAAACTGTTTTTT. This gives the protein CASSEDRGHVEKLFF.